Given below is one T cell receptor beta chain in context. Its cognate antigen is unknown. These data originate in a study of breast tumors, draining lymph nodes, adjacent tissues. The V segment lost 3 bases and the J segment 4 bases; nucleotides outside the gene matches: 4. The CDR3 sequence is 15 residues long. Germline V gene sequence: CDR1 DFQATT, CDR2 SNEGSKA (reference sequence). Findings and limits, study-wide: Tumor and nontumor repertoires were significantly more similar in luminal-like than in basal-like breast cancer. Compared with lymph nodes, tumors were less diverse; compared with nontumor tissue, more.

TCRdb re-derived calls from the multiplex PCR reads in MiXCR, one entry per CDR3 protein. The sample consists of about 270,000 distinct CDR3 sequences, around 30% of them appearing once. Samples came from axillary lymph nodes draining the breast cancer. Sequenced input: axillary lymph node tissue. This receptor was identified in a female donor with breast cancer. Some clones in this sample may be carry-over from other donors' samples. The genes are TRBV20-1 and TRBJ2-6; 9 positions agree with TRBD1. The CDR3 spells CSASAGTGGANVLTF. CDR3 coding DNA: TGCAGTGCTAGCGCCGGGACAGGGGGGGCCAACGTCCTGACTTTC.